This T cell receptor (beta chain) originates from a study of CD8 T cells in ankylosing spondylitis. Notes on this clonotype: Antigen unknown.

Findings of the study overall: Prior literature has documented some motif variants in synovial fluid and blood from reactive arthritis. In ankylosing spondylitis patients, matched synovial fluid reportedly showed significant enrichment of disease-linked clones. Seemingly characteristic of ankylosing spondylitis blood was a TCR beta motif consisting of eight highly homologous variants.

The V gene end was trimmed by 0 bases and the J gene end by 4 bases; junction bases not matched to a gene: 7. The CDR3 has 18 residues. Germline CDR1 reads MNHEY; CDR2 reads SMNVEV (reference sequence). Libraries for TCR beta were made by quantitative 5'-RACE with molecular barcodes. TCRdb recomputed calls from the 5' RACE reads with MiXCR, one row per CDR3 protein. The sample includes some 400,000 distinct CDR3 sequences, 20% to 25% of them seen just once. The chain couples TRBV27 to TRBJ2-2; 11 nucleotides line up with TRBD1. The sequencing sample was made of blood, either unsorted or a sorted T cell fraction (not recorded which). The sequence came from a male donor with ankylosing spondylitis. CDR3 in DNA: TGTGCCAGCAGTTTATCGGACAGGGGGCTAAGTGGCACCGGGGAGCTGTTTTTT. This encodes CASSLSDRGLSGTGELFF.